The present TCR beta chain was sequenced within a study of cytomegalovirus exposure and HLA in healthy donors. Germline V gene sequence: CDR1 SNHLY, CDR2 FYNNEI. The CDR3 totals 14 residues. J was trimmed by 10 bases and V by 2 bases; bases with no gene match: 2. This PCR relied on a set of 60 Vbeta primers and 13 Jbeta primers. Assay used: immunoSEQ multiplex PCR; TCRdb lists only in-frame clones, some missing. The table records about 150,000 clones, more than 60% of them present only once. The chain combines TRBV2 with TRBJ2-1; 13 positions agree with TRBD2. This clonotype was obtained from a middle-aged man in good health and CMV-seropositive. Sample: PBMCs. CDR3 region: CASSETGLAGEQFF. The CDR3 DNA sequence: TGTGCCAGCAGTGAAACGGGACTAGCGGGAGAGCAGTTCTTC. Full variable domain (missing parts from reference TRBV2 and TRBJ2-1): EPEVTQTPSHQVTQMGQEVILRCVPISNHLYFYWYRQILGQKVEFLVSFYNNEISEKSEIFDDQFSVERPDGSNFTLKIRSTKLEDSAMYFCASSETGLAGEQFFGPGTRLTVL.